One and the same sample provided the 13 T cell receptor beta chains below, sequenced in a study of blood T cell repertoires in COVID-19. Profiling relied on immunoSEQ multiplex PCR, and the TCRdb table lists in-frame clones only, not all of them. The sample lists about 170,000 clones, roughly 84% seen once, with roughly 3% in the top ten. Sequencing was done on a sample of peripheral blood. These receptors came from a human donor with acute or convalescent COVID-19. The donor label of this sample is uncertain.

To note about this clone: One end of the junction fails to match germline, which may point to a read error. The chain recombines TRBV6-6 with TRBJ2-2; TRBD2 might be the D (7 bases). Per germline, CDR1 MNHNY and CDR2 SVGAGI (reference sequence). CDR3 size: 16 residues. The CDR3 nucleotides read TGTGCCAGCAGCTACTTAGGGGGGGGAAACACCGGGGAGCTGTTTTTT. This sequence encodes CASSYLGGGNTGELFF.

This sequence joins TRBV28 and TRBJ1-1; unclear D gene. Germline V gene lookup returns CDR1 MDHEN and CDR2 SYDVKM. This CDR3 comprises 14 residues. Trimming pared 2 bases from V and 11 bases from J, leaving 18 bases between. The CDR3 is CASSLTPLGREAFF. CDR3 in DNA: TGTGCCAGCAGTTTAACCCCCCTGGGGAGGGAGGCTTTCTTT.

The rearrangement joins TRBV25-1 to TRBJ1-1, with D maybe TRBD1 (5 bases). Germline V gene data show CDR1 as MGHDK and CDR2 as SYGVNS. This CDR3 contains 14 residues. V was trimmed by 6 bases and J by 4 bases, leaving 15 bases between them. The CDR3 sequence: CASRDYLDSTEAFF. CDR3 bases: TGTGCCAGCAGGGATTATCTCGACAGCACTGAAGCTTTCTTT.

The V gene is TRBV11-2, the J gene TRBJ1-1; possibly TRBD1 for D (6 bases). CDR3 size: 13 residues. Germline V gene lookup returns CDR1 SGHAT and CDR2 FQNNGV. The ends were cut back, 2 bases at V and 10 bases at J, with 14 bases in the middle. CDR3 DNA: TGTGCCAGCAGCTTACACAGGGAGCCGAGAGCTTTCTTT. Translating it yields CASSLHREPRAFF.

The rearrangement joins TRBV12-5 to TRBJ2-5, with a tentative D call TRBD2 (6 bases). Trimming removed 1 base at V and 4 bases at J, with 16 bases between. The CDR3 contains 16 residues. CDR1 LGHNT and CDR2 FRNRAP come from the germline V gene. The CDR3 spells CASGLGATGDGETQYF. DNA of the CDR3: TGTGCTAGTGGTTTGGGAGCAACGGGAGATGGAGAGACCCAGTACTTC.

CDR3 amino acids: CSVSGTDRYGYTF. The CDR3, as DNA: TGCAGCGTTAGCGGGACGGACCGCTATGGCTACACCTTC. The chain combines TRBV29-1 with TRBJ1-2; TRBD1 is a possible D gene (5 bases). This CDR3 has 13 amino acids. V was cut by 5 bases and J by 4 bases, with 14 bases left in between. Germline CDR1 is SQVTM and CDR2 is ANQGSEA.

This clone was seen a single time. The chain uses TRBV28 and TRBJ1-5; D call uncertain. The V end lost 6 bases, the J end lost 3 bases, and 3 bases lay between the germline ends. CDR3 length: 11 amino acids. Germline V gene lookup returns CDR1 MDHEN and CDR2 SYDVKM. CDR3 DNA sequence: TGTGCCAGCAGCCTCAATCAGCCCCAGCATTTT. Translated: CASSLNQPQHF.

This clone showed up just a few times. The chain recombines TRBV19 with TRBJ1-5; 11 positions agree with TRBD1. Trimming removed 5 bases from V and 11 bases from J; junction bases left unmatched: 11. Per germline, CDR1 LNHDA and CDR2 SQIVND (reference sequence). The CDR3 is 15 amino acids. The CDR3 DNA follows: TGTGCCAGTAGTTCCTCCGGGACAGGGGGACAGACCCAGCATTTT. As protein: CASSSSGTGGQTQHF.

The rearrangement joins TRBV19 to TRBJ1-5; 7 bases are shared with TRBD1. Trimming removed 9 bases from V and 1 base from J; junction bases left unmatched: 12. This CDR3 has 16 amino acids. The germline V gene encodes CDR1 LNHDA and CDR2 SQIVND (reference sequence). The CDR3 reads CASSGIRQGSNQPQHF. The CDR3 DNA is TGTGCCAGCAGTGGGATTAGACAGGGCAGCAATCAGCCCCAGCATTTT.

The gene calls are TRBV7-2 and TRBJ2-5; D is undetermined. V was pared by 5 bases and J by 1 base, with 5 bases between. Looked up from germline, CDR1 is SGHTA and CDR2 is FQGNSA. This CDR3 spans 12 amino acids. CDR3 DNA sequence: TGTGCCAGCAGCCTCCCCCAAGAGACCCAGTACTTC. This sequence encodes CASSLPQETQYF.

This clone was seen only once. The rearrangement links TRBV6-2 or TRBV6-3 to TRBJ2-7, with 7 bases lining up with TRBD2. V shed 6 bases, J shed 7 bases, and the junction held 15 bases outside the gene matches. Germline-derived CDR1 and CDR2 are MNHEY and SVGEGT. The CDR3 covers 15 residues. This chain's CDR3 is CASSLPGLPYGEQYF. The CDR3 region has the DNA TGTGCCAGCAGCCTCCCGGGACTACCTTATGGGGAGCAGTACTTC.

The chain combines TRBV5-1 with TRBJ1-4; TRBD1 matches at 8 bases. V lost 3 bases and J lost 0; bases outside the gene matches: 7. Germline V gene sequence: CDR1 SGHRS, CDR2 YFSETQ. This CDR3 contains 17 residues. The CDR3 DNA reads TGCGCCAGCAGCTCCGGGACAGGAACCGCAACTAATGAAAAACTGTTTTTT. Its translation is CASSSGTGTATNEKLFF.

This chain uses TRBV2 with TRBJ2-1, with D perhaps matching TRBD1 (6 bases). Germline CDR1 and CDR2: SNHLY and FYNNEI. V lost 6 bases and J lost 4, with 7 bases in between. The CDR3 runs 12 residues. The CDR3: CASRTGYNEQFF. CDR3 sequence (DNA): TGTGCCAGCAGGACAGGATACAATGAGCAGTTCTTC.